The rows below give T cell receptor beta chains drawn from one sample of a study of cytomegalovirus exposure and HLA in healthy donors. Data came from immunoSEQ multiplex PCR; TCRdb stores just in-frame clones and leaves some out. The repertoire holds under 200,000 clones, with about 77% as singletons. Sequenced: PBMCs. These receptors were taken from a man aged 55-75 years in good health and CMV-seronegative. The CDR3 runs from the conserved cysteine through the conserved F or W. D genes are given only for firm matches. Rows may omit the clone size; those that give it use once, few, many or a size class.

CDR3 DNA | CDR3 protein | V gene | D gene | J gene | clone size
TGTGCCAGCTCAGAGCTACCGAGCCCTGAAGCTTTCTTT | CASSELPSPEAFF | TRBV18 | NA | TRBJ1-1 | NA
TGTGCCAGTAGTAACCGACTAGCGGGAGGCTACAATGAGCAGTTCTTC | CASSNRLAGGYNEQFF | TRBV19 | TRBD2 | TRBJ2-1 | NA
TGTGCCAGTAGTACCCTGGGCAATCAGCCCCAGAATTTT | CASSTLGNQPQNF | TRBV19 | NA | TRBJ1-5 | NA
TGTGCCAGCAGCGTCACCCCGGGTAGCTCCTACGAGCAGTACTTC | CASSVTPGSSYEQYF | TRBV9 | NA | TRBJ2-7 | NA
TGTGTCAGAAGCCCAGCCGAGGACAGTGCCTTGGAGCAGTACTTC | CVRSPAEDSALEQYF | TRBV7-5 | NA | TRBJ2-7 | NA
TGTGCCAGCAGCTTGAGCCAGGGACAGGGGGCAGATACGCAGTATTTT | CASSLSQGQGADTQYF | TRBV5-4 | TRBD1 | TRBJ2-3 | few
TGTGCCAGCAGCGACGCTAGGGGGCGCAGCTCTGGAAACACCATATATTTT | CASSDARGRSSGNTIYF | TRBV5-4 | TRBD1 | TRBJ1-3 | NA
TGTGCCAGCGCGGGAATGGGGCAGGCTAATGAAAAACTGTTTTTT | CASAGMGQANEKLFF | TRBV2 | NA | TRBJ1-4 | few
TGTGCCAGCAGTTTGGCTGTGGGCACAGATACGCAGTATTTT | CASSLAVGTDTQYF | TRBV6-5 | NA | TRBJ2-3 | NA
TGTGCCAGCAGCTTTGTTCAGGACGAGCAGTACTTC | CASSFVQDEQYF | TRBV5-6 | NA | TRBJ2-7 | NA
TGTGCCAGCAGCTTGGGGACAGGGGTCTACAATGAGCAGTTCTTC | CASSLGTGVYNEQFF | TRBV11-3 | TRBD1 | TRBJ2-1 | NA
TGTGCCAGCAGCCAAGATCCAGGGGTGGTGAATGAAAAACTGTTTTTT | CASSQDPGVVNEKLFF | TRBV4-2 | NA | TRBJ1-4 | few
TGTGCCAGCTCACTTGGAACTAGCAGGAACACCGGGGAGCTGTTTTTT | CASSLGTSRNTGELFF | TRBV18 | NA | TRBJ2-2 | NA
TGTGCCAGCAGCCACCGTAATAGCCCCGGCACAGATACGCAGTATTTT | CASSHRNSPGTDTQYF | TRBV11-2 | NA | TRBJ2-3 | NA
TGTGCCATCAGCCCGACAGGGACAGATCCTGCAACTAATGAAAAACTGTTTTTT | CAISPTGTDPATNEKLFF | TRBV10-3 | TRBD1 | TRBJ1-4 | NA
TGTGCCAGCAGGGGGAATGGAGGGTCGGAGACCCAGTACTTC | CASRGNGGSETQYF | TRBV6-1 | NA | TRBJ2-5 | few
TGCAGTGCTAGCGGAGCTGATACGCACTATTTT | CSASGADTHYF | TRBV20-1 | NA | TRBJ2-3 | once
TGTGCCAGCTCACCACTTCAGGGGACCCCGAACACCGGGGAGCTGTTTTTT | CASSPLQGTPNTGELFF | TRBV18 | NA | TRBJ2-2 | NA
TGTGCCAGCAGTGCTGTCCGACAGGGCTACGAGCAGTACTTC | CASSAVRQGYEQYF | TRBV2 | TRBD1 | TRBJ2-7 | once
TGTGCCAGCAGCTTGAAGACTAGCGGATCCTACGAGCAGTACTTC | CASSLKTSGSYEQYF | TRBV5-4 | TRBD2 | TRBJ2-7 | NA
TGTGCCAGCAGTGACCCACTAGCGGGGGGCCGCAATGAGCAGTTCTTC | CASSDPLAGGRNEQFF | TRBV2 | TRBD2 | TRBJ2-1 | few